This passage covers 16 T cell receptor beta chains from one sample sequenced in a study of blood T cell repertoires in COVID-19. Repertoires were generated with immunoSEQ multiplex PCR, while TCRdb's copy carries only in-frame clones and drops some. The sample shows some 330,000 clones, more than 75% of them seen only once. Sequenced material: PBMCs or T cells enriched from blood (not recorded which). The receptors were sampled from a middle-aged man in a cohort exposed to, infected with or recovered from COVID-19 (not recorded which).

This chain links TRBV2 with TRBJ1-5, with a weak D call TRBD1 (5 bases). CDR1 and CDR2 (germline): SNHLY, FYNNEI. The CDR3 runs 13 residues. The V and J ends lost 8 bases and 6 bases respectively, with 14 bases between them. CDR3: CASSQGWGQPQHF. The CDR3 nucleotides read TGTGCCAGCTCTCAGGGATGGGGTCAGCCCCAGCATTTT.

The chain carries TRBV4-1 and TRBJ2-7; TRBD2 matches 12 bases. V lost 0 bases and J lost 1; bases outside the gene matches: 4. This CDR3 comprises 17 residues. Germline loops: CDR1 MGHRA, CDR2 YSYEKL. CDR3 region: CASSQDWTSGNSYEQYF. CDR3 bases: TGCGCCAGCAGCCAAGATTGGACTAGCGGGAATTCCTACGAGCAGTACTTC.

The chain has TRBV9 and TRBJ2-3, with 10 bases fitting TRBD2. The CDR3 totals 16 residues. Germline trimming cut 0 bases from V and 3 bases from J; bases unmatched to any gene: 4. CDR1 is SGDLS, CDR2 YYNGEE, per germline. The CDR3 DNA reads as TGTGCCAGCAGCGTAGGGAATAGCGGGAGGACAGATACGCAGTATTTT. Its translation: CASSVGNSGRTDTQYF.

This clone was recorded only once. The CDR3 DNA follows: TGTGCCAGCAGTCAGCGGGGCCCTACGATTAATGAGCAGTTCTTC. Protein product: CASSQRGPTINEQFF. The rearrangement uses TRBV6-5 and TRBJ2-1; TRBD2 matches 7 bases. Germline V gene sequence: CDR1 MNHEY, CDR2 SVGAGI. The junction had 11 bases not matched to a gene; V was cut back by 5 bases and J by 7 bases. This CDR3 spans 15 amino acids.

A single count supports this clone. This sequence joins TRBV24-1 and TRBJ2-1, with 16 bases aligning to TRBD2. J lost 9 bases, V lost 2 bases, and 6 bases had no gene match. CDR3 length: 17 amino acids. CDR1 and CDR2 (germline): KGHDR, SFDVKD. For the CDR3, the DNA is TGTGCCACCAGTGATTCCGGGACTAGCGGGAGGGCCGGTGAGCAGTTCTTC. Amino acid sequence: CATSDSGTSGRAGEQFF.

The chain is built from TRBV11-2 and TRBJ2-3; D is uncertain. V was clipped by 4 bases and J by 0 bases, with 5 bases between them. Germline V gene data show CDR1 as SGHAT and CDR2 as FQNNGV. The CDR3 consists of 13 residues. CDR3 loop: CASSSPSTDTQYF. CDR3 bases: TGTGCCAGCAGCTCCCCGAGCACAGATACGCAGTATTTT.

This sequence joins TRBV11-3 and TRBJ2-1, with 11 bases that match TRBD1. J was trimmed by 4 bases and V by 2 bases; bases with no gene match: 7. This CDR3 has 17 amino acids. Germline loops: CDR1 SGHNT, CDR2 YENEEA. The CDR3 region is CASSLFGTGGKYNEQFF. The CDR3 DNA reads TGTGCCAGCAGCTTATTCGGGACAGGGGGTAAGTACAATGAGCAGTTCTTC.

CDR3 residues: CASSSTGKNTEAFF. CDR3 sequence (DNA): TGTGCCAGCAGCTCCACCGGGAAGAACACTGAAGCTTTCTTT. The chain recombines TRBV7-9 with TRBJ1-1; no clear D gene. Germline CDR1 and CDR2: SEHNR and FQNEAQ (reference sequence). This CDR3 has 14 amino acids. Trimming cost V 4 bases and J 1 base, with 10 bases left between them.

This clone has just one count. The sample holds other DNA sequences that translate to the same CDR3. The chain recombines TRBV5-1 with TRBJ1-5; the match to TRBD1 covers 8 bases. Looked up from germline, CDR1 is SGHRS and CDR2 is YFSETQ. There are 14 residues in the CDR3. Trimming cost V 4 bases and J 7 bases; bases outside gene matches: 7. The CDR3 bases are TGCGCCAGCAGCCCAGGACAGGGTGACCAGCCCCAGCATTTT. Residues: CASSPGQGDQPQHF.

The rearrangement joins TRBV7-9 to TRBJ2-7; 7 nucleotides match TRBD1. This CDR3 comprises 15 residues. V was pared by 2 bases and J by 2 bases, with 6 bases of the junction left unmatched. Germline CDR1 and CDR2: SEHNR and FQNEAQ (reference sequence). The CDR3 reads CASSLKEQGTYEQYF. CDR3 DNA: TGTGCCAGCAGCTTAAAGGAACAGGGGACCTACGAGCAGTACTTC.

The CDR3 DNA reads TGTGCCAGCTCACCGGCAGGGCTCACCGGGGAGCTGTTTTTT. This translates into CASSPAGLTGELFF. The chain employs TRBV18 and TRBJ2-2; a possible D gene is TRBD1 (5 bases). In germline, CDR1 is KGHSH, CDR2 LQKENI. V dropped 3 bases and J dropped 4 bases, with 9 bases sitting between them. CDR3 length equals 14 residues.

The chain links TRBV29-1 to TRBJ2-1, with 15 bases fitting TRBD2. The germline V gene encodes CDR1 SQVTM and CDR2 ANQGSEA. The CDR3 consists of 12 residues. With V trimmed by 6 bases and J by 16 bases, 7 bases remained unmatched. The CDR3 DNA reads as TGCAGCGTCAGGGGGACTAGCGGGAGGCGCTTCTTC. Translating gives CSVRGTSGRRFF.

V usage is TRBV4-1 and J usage is TRBJ2-1; TRBD2 aligns across 7 bases. Germline CDR1 is MGHRA and CDR2 is YSYEKL. The junction had 3 bases not matched to a gene; V was cut back by 0 bases and J by 7 bases. This CDR3 spans 14 amino acids. The CDR3 loop is CASSQDWGGNEQFF. CDR3 sequence (DNA): TGCGCCAGCAGCCAAGATTGGGGGGGGAATGAGCAGTTCTTC.

The rearrangement uses TRBV6-4 and TRBJ2-7; maybe TRBD1 (5 bases). Trimming removed 5 bases at V and 5 bases at J, with 16 bases between. This CDR3 comprises 14 residues. Germline-derived CDR1 and CDR2 are MRHNA and SNTAGT. In DNA, the CDR3 is TGTGCCAGCAGTCCTCTTCCAGGGTCCCACGAGCAGTACTTC. Encoded protein: CASSPLPGSHEQYF.

This chain joins TRBV11-2 and TRBJ1-1; no reliable D call. Germline values: CDR1 SGHAT, CDR2 FQNNGV. Trimming cost V 4 bases and J 1 base, with 10 bases left between them. The CDR3 covers 14 residues. Here the CDR3 DNA reads TGTGCCAGCAGCTCTATTTCTTGGAACACTGAAGCTTTCTTT. Protein product: CASSSISWNTEAFF.

The V gene is TRBV3-1 (or the pseudogene TRBV3-2), the J gene TRBJ1-1, with TRBD1 identical over 8 bases. The V segment lost 3 bases and the J segment 4 bases; nucleotides outside the gene matches: 7. Germline assignment: CDR1 LGHDT and CDR2 YNNKEL (reference sequence). The CDR3 totals 15 residues. The CDR3 here is CASSQGGQGSTEAFF. The CDR3 coding sequence is TGTGCCAGCAGCCAGGGCGGACAGGGCAGCACTGAAGCTTTCTTT.